Following are 29 T cell receptor beta chains from one sample sequenced in a study of cytomegalovirus exposure and HLA in healthy donors. A multiplex PCR was run with 60 Vbeta primers and 13 Jbeta primers. Method: immunoSEQ multiplex PCR; TCRdb's copy keeps in-frame clones and lacks some. The repertoire table contains tens of thousands of clones. The sample was PBMCs. The receptors originated from a male donor in good health and CMV-seropositive.

The rearrangement joins TRBV5-6 to TRBJ2-3, with 7 bases identical to TRBD1. V was pared by 0 bases and J by 2 bases, with 9 bases of the junction left unmatched. Germline V gene sequence: CDR1 SGHDT, CDR2 YYEEEE. The CDR3 length is 17 residues. The CDR3 nucleotides are TGTGCCAGCAGCTTGGCCGGTACAGGGGATTTCACAGATACGCAGTATTTT. This codes for CASSLAGTGDFTDTQYF.

Details on this clone: One end of the junction fails to match germline, which may point to a read error. The chain employs TRBV19 and TRBJ1-5, with D possibly matching TRBD1 (6 bases). Germline V lookup: CDR1 LNHDA, CDR2 SQIVND (reference sequence). The CDR3 is made up of 11 amino acids. CDR3 protein: CASSIGQHQHF. For the CDR3, the DNA is TGTGCCAGTAGTATTGGACAGCACCAGCATTTT. The variable domain in full, with the rest retrieved from reference TRBV19 and TRBJ1-5, is DGGITQSPKYLFRKEGQNVTLSCEQNLNHDAMYWYRQDPGQGLRLIYYSQIVNDFQKGDIAEGYSVSREKKESFPLTVTSAQKNPTAFYLCASSIGQHQHFGDGTRLSIL.

This chain connects TRBV28 to TRBJ1-1, with TRBD1 as a possible D gene (6 bases). Germline lookup yields CDR1 MDHEN and CDR2 SYDVKM. The CDR3 is 13 residues long. The chain's CDR3 is CAAGRGGDTEAFF. In nucleotides, the CDR3 is TGTGCAGCTGGCAGGGGTGGGGACACTGAAGCTTTCTTT.

The genes are TRBV19 and TRBJ1-1; tentatively, D is TRBD1 (5 bases). CDR3 size: 13 residues. Germline CDR1 and CDR2: LNHDA and SQIVND (reference sequence). V lost 8 bases, J lost 0 bases, and 10 bases lay in between. CDR3 in amino acids: CASWGRLNTEAFF. The DNA of the CDR3 is TGTGCCAGTTGGGGCAGATTGAACACTGAAGCTTTCTTT. Using reference TRBV19 and TRBJ1-1 for the parts outside the CDR3, the full variable domain is DGGITQSPKYLFRKEGQNVTLSCEQNLNHDAMYWYRQDPGQGLRLIYYSQIVNDFQKGDIAEGYSVSREKKESFPLTVTSAQKNPTAFYLCASWGRLNTEAFFGQGTRLTVV.

The chain combines TRBV6-1 with TRBJ1-1; D may be TRBD1 (6 bases). The CDR3 runs 15 residues. The ends were cut back, 4 bases at V and 4 bases at J, with 16 bases in the middle. Germline CDR1 and CDR2: MNHNS and SASEGT. Here the CDR3 DNA reads TGTGCCAGCAGTGGAGAGGGGGTAGTACTCACTGAAGCTTTCTTT. This sequence encodes CASSGEGVVLTEAFF.

The genes are TRBV7-6 and TRBJ2-2; no clear D. V shed 2 bases and J shed 1 base, with 8 bases lying between them. CDR1 and CDR2 from the germline V gene are SGHVS and FNYEAQ. This CDR3 has 15 residues. The CDR3 sequence: CASSLFSGNTGELFF. The CDR3 bases are TGTGCCAGCAGCTTATTCTCCGGGAACACCGGGGAGCTGTTTTTT. The variable domain in full, completed from reference TRBV7-6 and TRBJ2-2, reads GAGVSQSPRYKVTKRGQDVALRCDPISGHVSLYWYRQALGQGPEFLTYFNYEAQQDKSGLPNDRFSAERPEGSISTLTIQRTEQRDSAMYRCASSLFSGNTGELFFGEGSRLTVL.

Comments on this clone: The junction differs from germline at one of its ends, possibly a read error. The chain couples TRBV7-7 to TRBJ2-7; a possible D gene is TRBD2 (5 bases). There are 13 residues in the CDR3. Germline CDR1 SSHAT, CDR2 FNYEAQ (reference sequence). The CDR3 bases are TGTGCTAGCAGCCTGGACTTTCAATACGAGCAGTACTTC. Amino acids: CASSLDFQYEQYF. Full variable domain (rest looked up from reference TRBV7-7 and TRBJ2-7): GAGVSQSPRYKVTKRGQDVTLRCDPISSHATLYWYQQALGQGPEFLTYFNYEAQPDKSGLPSDRFSAERPEGSISTLTIQRTEQRDSAMYRCASSLDFQYEQYFGPGTRLTVT.

CDR3 residues: CSVFRGDVYGYTF. CDR3 nucleotides: TGCAGCGTTTTCCGGGGAGACGTCTATGGCTACACCTTC. This chain joins TRBV29-1 and TRBJ1-2; no clear D. Germline V gene sequence: CDR1 SQVTM, CDR2 ANQGSEA. The V end was cut by 5 bases, the J end by 4 bases, with 14 bases between. The CDR3 sequence is 13 residues long.

The chain links TRBV13 to TRBJ2-3; 8 bases line up with TRBD1. Germline CDR1 PRHDT, CDR2 FYEKMQ (reference sequence). Trimming took 5 bases from V and 3 from J; bases not matched to a gene: 10. There are 16 residues in the CDR3. As DNA, the CDR3 is TGTGCCAGCAGCGTACAGGGACAGGTCTTAACAGATACGCAGTATTTT. As protein: CASSVQGQVLTDTQYF. The variable domain in full, completed from reference TRBV13 and TRBJ2-3, reads AAGVIQSPRHLIKEKRETATLKCYPIPRHDTVYWYQQGPGQDPQFLISFYEKMQSDKGSIPDRFSAQQFSDYHSELNMSSLELGDSALYFCASSVQGQVLTDTQYFGPGTRLTVL.

V gene TRBV6-1 combines with J gene TRBJ2-7; D call uncertain. V dropped 0 bases and J dropped 3 bases, with 6 bases sitting between them. Looked up from germline, CDR1 is MNHNS and CDR2 is SASEGT. The CDR3 spans 13 residues. The CDR3 DNA follows: TGTGCCAGCAGTGAAGCGCAACACTACGAGCAGTACTTC. It codes for CASSEAQHYEQYF.

The V gene is TRBV7-3, the J gene TRBJ2-3; possible D gene TRBD2, 5 bases. Germline CDR1 reads SGHTA; CDR2 reads FQGTGA. The CDR3 consists of 13 residues. Trimming took 5 bases from V and 6 from J, leaving 12 bases between them. CDR3 in amino acids: CASSPGKGDTQYF. The DNA of the CDR3 is TGTGCCAGCAGCCCGGGAAAAGGGGATACGCAGTATTTT.

This chain links TRBV19 with TRBJ2-1; the D gene is possibly TRBD2 (6 bases). CDR3 length equals 16 residues. V was shortened by 8 bases and J by 5 bases, with 22 bases between the two germline ends. Per germline, CDR1 LNHDA and CDR2 SQIVND (reference sequence). This CDR3 is CASLTLEGRRDNEQFF. In DNA, the CDR3 is TGTGCCAGTTTAACTTTGGAGGGGAGAAGGGACAATGAGCAGTTCTTC.

The chain links TRBV6-1 to TRBJ1-4; a possible D gene is TRBD1 (5 bases). Germline V gene sequence: CDR1 MNHNS, CDR2 SASEGT. V lost 3 bases to trimming and J lost 0 bases, with 11 bases between them. There are 16 residues in the CDR3. CDR3 sequence reads: CASSDPTAATNEKLFF. For the CDR3, the DNA is TGTGCCAGCAGTGACCCGACAGCCGCAACTAATGAAAAACTGTTTTTT.

This rearrangement joins TRBV18 to TRBJ1-1; 7 bases fit TRBD1. V lost 8 bases to trimming and J lost 4 bases; unmatched junction nucleotides: 4. Germline V lookup: CDR1 KGHSH, CDR2 LQKENI. The length of the CDR3 is 12 residues. The CDR3 DNA follows: TGTGCCAGCCAGGGGGGTGGCACTGAAGCTTTCTTT. Encoded protein: CASQGGGTEAFF.

The V and J genes are TRBV6-5 and TRBJ2-2; 7 bases align to TRBD1. Germline lookup yields CDR1 MNHEY and CDR2 SVGAGI. The CDR3 has 15 amino acids. The trim removed 6 bases at V and 2 bases at J, leaving 6 bases unmatched. DNA for the CDR3: TGTGCCAGCAGAGGGGGACAGAGAAACACCGGGGAGCTGTTTTTT. The encoded protein is CASRGGQRNTGELFF.

The CDR3, as DNA: TGCGCCAGCAGCCGCCAACAGGGAATCGGCAATCAGCCCCAGCATTTT. It encodes CASSRQQGIGNQPQHF. The chain joins TRBV4-1 to TRBJ1-5; tentative D call: TRBD1 (6 bases). Germline CDR1 reads MGHRA; CDR2 reads YSYEKL. Deletions cut 4 bases from V and 2 bases from J, with 15 bases between. The CDR3 length is 16 residues.

The rearrangement uses TRBV5-1 and TRBJ1-2; D is ambiguous. In germline, CDR1 is SGHRS, CDR2 YFSETQ. This CDR3 comprises 15 residues. Between the trimmed V and J ends, which lost 0 bases and 6 bases, there was a span of 15 bases. CDR3 DNA sequence: TGCGCCAGCAGCTTGGTTGGCCCTGATTACAATGGCTACACCTTC. This translates into CASSLVGPDYNGYTF.

The gene calls are TRBV6-5 and TRBJ1-1, with D hard to call. The CDR3 runs 13 residues. Germline V gene sequence: CDR1 MNHEY, CDR2 SVGAGI. With 5 bases removed from V and 1 base from J, the gap between germline ends came to 8 bases. The CDR3 loop is CASSPPGNTEAFF. CDR3 coding DNA: TGTGCCAGCAGTCCCCCGGGGAACACTGAAGCTTTCTTT.

The chain couples TRBV14 to TRBJ2-2; 10 nucleotides match TRBD2. This CDR3 is 15 amino acids long. In germline, CDR1 is SGHDN, CDR2 FVKESK. J was trimmed by 6 bases and V by 4 bases; bases with no gene match: 5. The CDR3: CASSPRTSGSGELFF. CDR3 sequence (DNA): TGTGCCAGCAGCCCCCGGACTAGCGGTTCCGGGGAGCTGTTTTTT.

This sequence joins TRBV7-9 and TRBJ2-2, with 10 positions matching TRBD2. V was pared by 3 bases and J by 5 bases, with 9 bases of the junction left unmatched. CDR1 and CDR2 from the germline V gene are SEHNR and FQNEAQ (reference sequence). CDR3 size: 17 residues. The DNA of the CDR3 is TGTGCCAGCAGCTTCGGCCTAGCGGGAGTTAGGACCGGGGAGCTGTTTTTT. Its protein is CASSFGLAGVRTGELFF.

The rearrangement uses TRBV29-1 and TRBJ2-5; TRBD2 matches at 7 bases. Germline CDR1 and CDR2: SQVTM and ANQGSEA. The CDR3 runs to 13 residues. Unmatched junction bases numbered 6, after V lost 3 bases and J lost 5 bases. CDR3: CSVEARERETQYF. The CDR3 coding sequence is TGCAGCGTTGAGGCGCGGGAGAGGGAGACCCAGTACTTC.

This sequence joins TRBV28 and TRBJ2-7; 13 nucleotides line up with TRBD2. Trimming took 3 bases from V and 5 from J; bases not matched to a gene: 4. The CDR3 contains 15 residues. Germline V gene lookup returns CDR1 MDHEN and CDR2 SYDVKM. Here the CDR3 DNA reads TGTGCCAGCAGTTTTACTAGCGGGAGGGCCCACGAGCAGTACTTC. Translating it yields CASSFTSGRAHEQYF.

The chain has TRBV4-2 and TRBJ2-5; D remains ambiguous. Germline CDR1 LGHNA, CDR2 YNFKEQ. The CDR3 is 11 residues long. V lost 4 bases and J lost 8, with 8 bases in between. The CDR3 DNA follows: TGTGCCAGCAGCCCAGGCCATACCCAGTACTTC. It translates to CASSPGHTQYF.

V is TRBV18 and J is TRBJ1-2; 7 bases match TRBD1. Trimming at V came to 1 base and at J to 5 bases, leaving 4 bases not matched to a gene. CDR1 KGHSH and CDR2 LQKENI come from the germline V gene. The CDR3 is 14 amino acids. The DNA for the CDR3 is TGTGCCAGCTCACCACTGGAGACAGGGTATGGCTACACCTTC. Amino acid sequence: CASSPLETGYGYTF.

The V and J genes are TRBV6-1 and TRBJ1-1, with 7 bases matching TRBD1. The CDR3 loop spans 15 amino acids. J gave up 3 bases and V 1 base, and 5 bases lay outside the gene matches. CDR1 MNHNS and CDR2 SASEGT come from the germline V gene. This chain's CDR3 is CASSEGKGAYTEAFF. The CDR3 DNA follows: TGTGCCAGCAGTGAAGGCAAGGGGGCCTACACTGAAGCTTTCTTT.

The chain combines TRBV6-1 with TRBJ1-5; perhaps TRBD1 as D (6 bases). Germline V lookup: CDR1 MNHNS, CDR2 SASEGT. The CDR3 loop spans 14 amino acids. Trimming shortened V by 7 bases and J by 5 bases, and 15 bases separated the two germline ends. This CDR3 reads CASTAGEFDQPQHF. The CDR3, as DNA: TGTGCCAGCACCGCAGGGGAATTCGATCAGCCCCAGCATTTT.

J is TRBJ2-2 and V is TRBV7-2, with TRBD2 identical over 11 bases. V dropped 9 bases and J dropped 8; count of bases not matched to a gene: 8. The CDR3 is made up of 14 amino acids. Germline loops: CDR1 SGHTA, CDR2 FQGNSA. The CDR3 DNA reads TGTGCCAGTGAACGACTAGCGGGGAAAGGGGAGCTGTTTTTT. It specifies CASERLAGKGELFF.

The rearrangement links TRBV9 to TRBJ2-7, with D maybe TRBD2 (6 bases). V was pared by 3 bases and J by 3 bases, with 13 bases between. CDR3 size: 14 residues. Germline loops: CDR1 SGDLS, CDR2 YYNGEE. The chain's CDR3 is CASSDGGSGYEQYF. CDR3 sequence (DNA): TGTGCCAGCAGCGATGGGGGGTCGGGCTACGAGCAGTACTTC.

The chain employs TRBV5-1 and TRBJ1-1; D is uncertain. The V and J ends lost 0 bases and 0 bases respectively, with 9 bases between them. This CDR3 region has 15 residues. Germline CDR1 reads SGHRS; CDR2 reads YFSETQ. CDR3 DNA: TGCGCCAGCAGCTTGGACAGTCTTCTGAACACTGAAGCTTTCTTT. Amino acids: CASSLDSLLNTEAFF.